The 10 T cell receptor beta chains below were found in one sample sequenced in a study of blood T cells in healthy people across ages. Combining a sample-barcoded 5' primer with a J-beta primer mix, a second PCR ran for 7 to 11 cycles. TCRdb re-derived calls from the 5' RACE reads in MiXCR, one entry per CDR3 protein. This sample has roughly 800,000 distinct CDR3 sequences, with 58% found just once. Sequencing was done on a sample of blood. Receptors were obtained from a man aged 30 to 39 in good health.

The V call is TRBV7-2, the J call TRBJ2-4; 7 bases are a match to TRBD2. Matching the DNA end better, TRBJ2-7 makes the J call doubtful. The CDR3 runs to 15 residues. CDR1 is SGHTA and CDR2 is FQGNSA in the germline V gene. The CDR3 reads CASSLVASGDYEQYF. As DNA, the CDR3 is TGTGCCAGCAGCTTAGTGGCTAGCGGAGATTACGAGCAGTACTTC.

V is TRBV30 and J is TRBJ1-6; weak D call: TRBD1 (5 bases). Germline V gene sequence: CDR1 GTSNPN, CDR2 SVGIG (reference sequence). CDR3 length: 14 residues. With 3 bases removed from V and 8 bases from J, the gap between germline ends came to 14 bases. The CDR3 loop reads CAWSPGLGDSPLHF. CDR3 bases: TGTGCCTGGAGCCCTGGCTTAGGGGATTCACCCCTCCACTTT.

Concerning this clonotype: This may be a read error: a much more frequent sequence differs by one nucleotide. The gene calls are TRBV29-1 and TRBJ2-1, with D unresolved. The CDR3 has 14 amino acids. CDR1 is SQVTM, CDR2 ANQGSEA, per germline. DNA of the CDR3: TGCAGCGTTGCATACTCGAGCTCCTACAATGGGCAGTTCTTC. This gives the protein CSVAYSSSYNGQFF.

The chain carries TRBV24-1 and TRBJ2-1; 8 positions agree with TRBD1. The CDR3 totals 15 residues. With V trimmed by 9 bases and J by 3 bases, 9 bases remained unmatched. Germline values: CDR1 KGHDR, CDR2 SFDVKD. CDR3 bases: TGTGCCACCGCCGACGGACAGGGTGGCTACAATGAGCAGTTCTTC. Protein sequence: CATADGQGGYNEQFF.

The chain joins TRBV9 to TRBJ2-1; perhaps D is TRBD1 or TRBD2 (5 bases each). Germline V CDR1 and CDR2: SGDLS, YYNGEE. Deletions cut 0 bases from V and 8 bases from J, with 18 bases between. This CDR3 has 16 residues. CDR3 amino acids: CASSVAIGHGGDEQFF. Written as DNA, the CDR3 is TGTGCCAGCAGCGTAGCTATAGGCCATGGGGGTGATGAGCAGTTCTTC.

The chain links TRBV4-2 to TRBJ2-7; TRBD2 agrees at 11 bases. Germline CDR1 reads LGHNA; CDR2 reads YNFKEQ. V trimming: 0 bases; J trimming: 6 bases; junction bases outside the gene matches: 1. The CDR3 totals 14 residues. The CDR3 bases are TGTGCCAGCAGCCAAGAGACTAGCGGGATCGAGCAGTACTTC. Translating it yields CASSQETSGIEQYF.

J is TRBJ2-1 and V is TRBV5-1; D ambiguous. The CDR3 is 10 amino acids. V lost 6 bases, J lost 10 bases, and 8 bases lay in between. The germline V gene encodes CDR1 SGHRS and CDR2 YFSETQ. CDR3 sequence (DNA): TGCGCCAGCAAGATCTACGAGCAGTTCTTC. This encodes CASKIYEQFF.

This clonotype has only a few counts. This rearrangement joins TRBV7-2 to TRBJ2-1; D is unresolved. The CDR3 covers 13 residues. CDR1 and CDR2 (germline): SGHTA, FQGNSA. Trimming pared 5 bases from V and 10 bases from J, leaving 15 bases between. The CDR3 nucleotides read TGTGCCAGCAGCCCATCTTTGGGGTTGGAGCAGTTCTTC. This gives the protein CASSPSLGLEQFF.

This chain uses TRBV29-1 with TRBJ2-5; 9 bases are a match to TRBD2. Germline values: CDR1 SQVTM, CDR2 ANQGSEA. The V gene end was trimmed by 6 bases and the J gene end by 11 bases; junction bases not matched to a gene: 10. The CDR3 has 12 residues. CDR3 loop: CSVRLAVHEQYF. Written as DNA, the CDR3 is TGCAGCGTACGACTAGCGGTCCATGAGCAGTACTTC.

V and J are TRBV5-1 and TRBJ2-2, with 7 bases aligning to TRBD1. J lost 5 bases, V lost 0 bases, and 7 bases had no gene match. CDR1 SGHRS and CDR2 YFSETQ come from the germline V gene. The CDR3 is 16 amino acids. CDR3 bases: TGCGCCAGCAGCTTGGGACAGGGTATAACAACCGGGGAGCTGTTTTTT. The encoded protein is CASSLGQGITTGELFF.